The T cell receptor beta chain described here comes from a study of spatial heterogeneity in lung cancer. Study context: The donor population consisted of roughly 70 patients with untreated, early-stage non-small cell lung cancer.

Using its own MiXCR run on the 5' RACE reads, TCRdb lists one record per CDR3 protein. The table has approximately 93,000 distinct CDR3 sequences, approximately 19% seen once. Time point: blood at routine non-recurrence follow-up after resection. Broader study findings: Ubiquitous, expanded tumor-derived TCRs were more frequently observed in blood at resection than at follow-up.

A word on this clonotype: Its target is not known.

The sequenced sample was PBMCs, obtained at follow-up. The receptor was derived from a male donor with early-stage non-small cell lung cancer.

In nucleotides, the CDR3 is TGCAGTGCCCTATGGGGGATGAACACTGAAGCTTTCTTT. It yields the protein CSALWGMNTEAFF. The rearrangement uses TRBV20-1 and TRBJ1-1; D may be TRBD1 (5 bases). CDR3 length: 13 amino acids. V was clipped by 6 bases and J by 0 bases, with 11 bases between them. Germline loops: CDR1 DFQATT, CDR2 SNEGSKA (reference sequence).